This T cell receptor beta chain appears in the sequencing data of a study of cytomegalovirus exposure and HLA in healthy donors. Study observations and caveats: Earlier results showed most TCR beta V segments being productive about 90% or about 30% of the time. The dataset shows that most TCR sequences were rare, while some public TCRs occurred in many donors.

The CDR3 extends over 15 amino acids. The PCR ran on 60 Vbeta and 13 Jbeta primers. This table comes from immunoSEQ multiplex PCR, and its TCRdb copy is limited to in-frame clones, with some not included. The table records roughly 240,000 clones, roughly 82% of them present only once. Points on this clone: The antigen is undetermined.

This receptor was taken from a woman in her forties in good health and CMV-seropositive. The gene calls are TRBV21-1 and TRBJ2-4; TRBD2, as called in the table, went unchecked against the DNA. TRBV21-1 is assigned pseudogene status. The material sequenced was PBMCs. CDR3 coding DNA: TGTGCCAGCCCAGACTCGGCGAGGCTCAAAAACATTCAGTACTTC. The encoded protein is CASPDSARLKNIQYF.